This TCR beta chain appears in the sequencing data of a study of graft-versus-host responses after intestinal transplantation. On the study more broadly: Recipients received multivisceral, liver-intestinal, or isolated intestinal transplants. Uniformly, recipients were administered anti-thymocyte globulin induction with subsequent tacrolimus and steroids for two to three years.

Study-level points and caveats: Some GvH clones were seen earlier in gut or blood, suggesting intestinal origin. Those patients showing graft-donor T cell macrochimerism displayed high graft-versus-host to host-versus-graft clonal ratios in allografts.

The method was immunoSEQ multiplex PCR; TCRdb's version includes in-frame clones alone and lacks a portion of them. This repertoire shows tens of thousands of clones, approximately 90% found once; its top ten account for about 0.34%. As regards this clone: Its target is unknown.

The starting material was unstimulated CD4+ T cells sorted from spleen or lymph node cells, obtained before transplant. This receptor was taken from a human donor who was the organ donor for an intestinal transplant.

The DNA for the CDR3 is TGTGCCAGCAAACAGGGTAATTCACCCCTCCACTTT. Its protein product is CASKQGNSPLHF. The rearrangement joins TRBV6-1 to TRBJ1-6; D is possibly TRBD1 (6 bases). Per germline, CDR1 MNHNS and CDR2 SASEGT. The CDR3 extends over 12 amino acids. V lost 7 bases, J lost 6 bases, and 7 bases lay in between.